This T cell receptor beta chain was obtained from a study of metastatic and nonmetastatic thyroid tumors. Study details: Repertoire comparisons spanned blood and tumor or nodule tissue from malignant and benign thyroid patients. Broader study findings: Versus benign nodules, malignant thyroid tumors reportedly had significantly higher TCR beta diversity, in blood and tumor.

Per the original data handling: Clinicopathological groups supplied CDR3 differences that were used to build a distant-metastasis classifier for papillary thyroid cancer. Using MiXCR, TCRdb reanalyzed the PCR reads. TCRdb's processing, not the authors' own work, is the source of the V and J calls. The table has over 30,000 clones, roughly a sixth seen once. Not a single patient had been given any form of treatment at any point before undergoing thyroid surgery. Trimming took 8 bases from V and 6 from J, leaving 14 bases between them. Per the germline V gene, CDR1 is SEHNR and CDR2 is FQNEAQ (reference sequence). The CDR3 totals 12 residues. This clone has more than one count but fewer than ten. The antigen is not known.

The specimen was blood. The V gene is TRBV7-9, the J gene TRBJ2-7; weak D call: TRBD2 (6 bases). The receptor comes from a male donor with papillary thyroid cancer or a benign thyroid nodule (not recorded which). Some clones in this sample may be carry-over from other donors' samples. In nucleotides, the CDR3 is TGTGCCAGCCAGGCGGGATCCGGCGAGCAGTACTTC. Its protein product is CASQAGSGEQYF.